This T cell receptor beta chain was identified in a study of blood T cell repertoires in COVID-19 (dated by TCRdb to about 2020). For the study in its entirety: Collaborator samples came from the United States, Italy and Spain and covered acute and convalescent phases of COVID-19. The prospective study material was composed of cDNA or gDNA derived from T cells, B-cell-depleted T cells, or PBMCs. The dataset comprised deeply sampled blood TCRbeta repertoires from subjects exposed to, actively infected with, or recovered from COVID-19. A freely available public database, intended as a resource for researchers studying the immune response to SARS-CoV-2, is where the repertoires were released. The samples were drawn from two sources: the first 160 participants of the ongoing ImmuneRACE study, and fewer than 1,500 subjects contributed by 6 global collaborators. The sample metadata nearly always contained a de-identified subject ID, COVID-19 status, age in years and sex. Where available, HLA class I and class II types were obtained from metadata supplied by the sample provider rather than from assay-based typing.

The germline V gene sets CDR1 to SGDLS and CDR2 to YYNGEE. The junction shows trimming of 5 bases on V and 7 bases on J, and the gene matches do not reach 7 bases of it. Including the terminal cysteine and phenylalanine, the CDR3 comprises 15 residues. CDR3 DNA only is kept here, 45 bases in frame from base 1. The research as a whole found: Clinical and demographic metadata were provided uncurated, with the amount varying by source and participant.

TCRbeta CDR3 regions were amplified from genomic DNA by means of the immunoSEQ Assay, a bias-controlled multiplex PCR. As for how the authors treated the data: Nucleated cell counts per sample were estimated from amplification of reference gene primers within the assay. Sequence reads were collapsed and filtered to measure the absolute abundance of every unique TCRbeta CDR3 rearrangement. Productive Simpson clonality was computed per sample as the square root of Simpson's diversity index over productive rearrangements. TCRdb provides this immuneACCESS table in a form limited to in-frame rearrangements. Some clones are lacking; in checked studies, under half of them reflect an unresolved V gene, and why the rest are absent is not known. The V and J calls and clone size come from that table; D and trimming were worked out from the DNA. The sample profile shows about 300,000 clones; roughly 80% of them were found once. The ten top clones hold about 1.5% of the sample.

One collaborating source in Seattle enrolled patients while the patients were actively infected and followed the patients over time throughout the course of disease. Whole blood was collected in K2EDTA tubes by collaborating institutions according to the institutions' own protocols. For TCRbeta analysis, collaborators shipped samples in one of three forms: frozen whole blood, isolated PBMCs, or DNA extracted from either of those sample types. Regarding this clone: Which antigen it targets is not known. Base qualities were left out, and no much larger clone turns up one base away.

The sequence was collected from a human donor with COVID-19, enrolled during active disease. The donor label of this sample is uncertain. The rearranged segments are TRBV9 and TRBJ1-6, and 9 junctional nucleotides match TRBD1. What was sequenced was peripheral blood. CDR3 protein: CASSRRTGENSPLHF. In nucleotides, the sequence is TGTGCCAGCAGTCGACGGACAGGGGAGAATTCACCCCTCCACTTT.